This T cell receptor beta chain was sequenced during a study of early T cells in non-severe SARS-CoV-2 infection. TCRdb re-called the 5' RACE reads with MiXCR, one entry per CDR3 protein. Among around 71,000 distinct CDR3 sequences, 9% to 10% were seen once, and the ten largest hold 15% to 19%. This clonotype originated in an adult who was a healthcare worker with PCR-confirmed SARS-CoV-2 infection or an uninfected control (not recorded which). Sequences were derived from whole blood, sampled at baseline.

CDR3 sequence (DNA): TGTGCCAGCAGTTTAGTCCCCTCAGGGACGAACATTCAGTACTTC. Translation gives CASSLVPSGTNIQYF. The gene calls are TRBV12-3 or TRBV12-4 and TRBJ2-4; D tentatively fits TRBD1 or TRBD2 (5 bases each). Trimming shortened V by 1 base and J by 7 bases, and 14 bases separated the two germline ends. The CDR3 loop spans 15 amino acids.